This T cell receptor beta chain was profiled in a study of blood T cell repertoires in COVID-19. The overall study: Acute and convalescent COVID-19 samples came from the United States, Italy and Spain.

The germline V and J ends were trimmed by 2 bases and 1 base, with 5 bases remaining between them. The germline CDR1 and CDR2 sequences are SNHLY and FYNNEI. The CDR3 is 14 amino acids. Per the authors' pipeline: Estimated nucleated cell counts came from reference gene primer amplification. TCRdb's copy holds only in-frame clones and misses some; the assay was immunoSEQ multiplex PCR. That table furnishes V, J and clone size, whereas the DNA furnished D and trimming. The repertoire holds roughly 290,000 clones, with about 87% as singletons. The chain is built from TRBV2 and TRBJ2-2, with D unresolved. The receptor was isolated from a woman aged 45-65 years who had recovered from COVID-19. Sequencing was carried out using peripheral blood. CDR3: CASSEYRNTGELFF. The CDR3 DNA sequence: TGTGCCAGCAGTGAATACAGGAACACCGGGGAGCTGTTTTTT.